These 13 T cell receptor beta chains were all obtained from the same sample, sequenced in a study of blood T cell repertoires in COVID-19. Clones were sequenced by immunoSEQ multiplex PCR, and TCRdb holds only the in-frame ones, with some missing. The data show about 78,000 clones, around nine tenths seen once. Sequences were obtained from peripheral blood. The source is a man aged 50 to 60 with active or convalescent COVID-19.

This chain connects TRBV11-2 to TRBJ2-5; D may be TRBD2 (6 bases). The germline V and J ends were trimmed by 5 bases and 2 bases, with 12 bases remaining between them. The CDR3 extends over 14 amino acids. Germline values: CDR1 SGHAT, CDR2 FQNNGV. DNA for the CDR3: TGTGCCAGCAGCCTAGGGACTTTACAAGAGACCCAGTACTTC. Its protein is CASSLGTLQETQYF.

The chain joins TRBV25-1 to TRBJ2-4; weak D call: TRBD2 (5 bases). Per germline, CDR1 MGHDK and CDR2 SYGVNS. Trimming shortened V by 7 bases and J by 1 base, and 5 bases separated the two germline ends. The CDR3 spans 12 residues. The CDR3 DNA is TGTGCCAGCACGGGGGCCAAAAACATTCAGTACTTC. Translated, it gives CASTGAKNIQYF.

The chain has TRBV28 and TRBJ1-1; 11 bases are a match to TRBD1. V lost 5 bases, J lost 5 bases, and 4 bases stayed unmatched. Germline V gene sequence: CDR1 MDHEN, CDR2 SYDVKM. This CDR3 has 14 amino acids. CDR3 coding DNA: TGTGCCAGCAGTAAACGGGACAGGGGGACTGAAGCTTTCTTT. It encodes CASSKRDRGTEAFF.

The chain couples TRBV29-1 to TRBJ2-1; maybe TRBD1 (6 bases). The CDR3 loop spans 12 amino acids. Trimming removed 4 bases at V and 5 bases at J, with 9 bases between. Germline V gene lookup returns CDR1 SQVTM and CDR2 ANQGSEA. This CDR3 reads CSVGWTDNEQFF. CDR3 DNA: TGCAGCGTTGGTTGGACAGACAATGAGCAGTTCTTC.

The chain is built from TRBV11-2 and TRBJ2-1, with D possibly matching TRBD1 (6 bases). Trimming pared 7 bases from V and 2 bases from J, leaving 18 bases between. Germline assignment: CDR1 SGHAT and CDR2 FQNNGV. The CDR3 runs 16 residues. CDR3 loop: CASTATRGVTYNEQFF. CDR3 sequence (DNA): TGTGCCAGCACCGCTACCAGGGGCGTGACCTACAATGAGCAGTTCTTC.

The chain has TRBV11-3 and TRBJ2-1, with D maybe TRBD1 (5 bases). Trimming pared 5 bases from V and 8 bases from J, leaving 13 bases between. Germline CDR1 reads SGHNT; CDR2 reads YENEEA. CDR3 length: 13 amino acids. The chain's CDR3 is CASSPREGDEQFF. The CDR3 nucleotides are TGTGCCAGCAGCCCCCGTGAAGGGGATGAGCAGTTCTTC. The variable domain in full, completed from reference TRBV11-3 and TRBJ2-1, reads EAGVVQSPRYKIIEKKQPVAFWCNPISGHNTLYWYLQNLGQGPELLIRYENEEAVDDSQLPKDRFSAERLKGVDSTLKIQPAELGDSAVYLCASSPREGDEQFFGPGTRLTVL.

The chain uses TRBV12-3 or TRBV12-4 and TRBJ2-1; D gene unclear. This CDR3 is 11 amino acids long. V was cut by 5 bases and J by 4 bases, with 3 bases left in between. The chain's CDR3 is CASSEYNEQFF. The CDR3 DNA reads TGTGCCAGCAGTGAGTACAATGAGCAGTTCTTC.

V usage is TRBV28 and J usage is TRBJ2-7; a weak D match, TRBD1 (5 bases). The V and J ends lost 4 bases and 1 base respectively, with 8 bases between them. Germline assignment: CDR1 MDHEN and CDR2 SYDVKM. This CDR3 is built from 13 residues. CDR3 DNA sequence: TGTGCCAGCAGTTCCCAGGGTTCCTACGAGCAGTACGTC. This gives the protein CASSSQGSYEQYV.

This clone was seen once. The chain is built from TRBV3-1 (or the pseudogene TRBV3-2) and TRBJ2-1, with a weak D call TRBD2 (6 bases). The ends were cut back, 3 bases at V and 8 bases at J, with 14 bases in the middle. CDR1 and CDR2 (germline): LGHDT, YNNKEL (reference sequence). The CDR3 totals 14 residues. The CDR3 region has the DNA TGTGCCAGCAGCCAGGGGTCAGGAGGGTATGAGCAGTTCTTC. Translated: CASSQGSGGYEQFF.

The V and J genes are TRBV7-9 and TRBJ1-4; 7 bases map to TRBD1. Looked up from germline, CDR1 is SEHNR and CDR2 is FQNEAQ (reference sequence). With 3 bases clipped from V and 4 bases from J, the junction kept 5 bases outside the gene matches. The CDR3 is made up of 15 amino acids. The CDR3 loop reads CASSLGTVHNEKLFF. CDR3 nucleotides: TGTGCCAGCAGCTTGGGGACAGTTCATAATGAAAAACTGTTTTTT.

The CDR3 spells CAWTGTSGGANEQFF. DNA of the CDR3: TGTGCCTGGACCGGGACTAGCGGGGGGGCCAATGAGCAGTTCTTC. The rearrangement links TRBV30 to TRBJ2-1; the match to TRBD2 covers 16 bases. The V segment lost 4 bases and the J segment 6 bases; nucleotides outside the gene matches: 3. CDR3 length equals 15 residues. The germline V gene has CDR1 GTSNPN and CDR2 SVGIG (reference sequence).

The chain recombines TRBV7-5 with TRBJ1-1; the table's D call of TRBD1 was not tested on the DNA. TRBV7-5 is marked as a pseudogene. CDR3 length equals 17 residues. CDR3: CVRSLVQSGHLNTEAFF. The CDR3 DNA reads as TGTGTCAGAAGCTTAGTCCAATCCGGACACTTGAACACTGAAGCTTTCTTT.

The rearrangement joins TRBV6-2 or TRBV6-3 to TRBJ2-1; 10 nucleotides agree with TRBD2. Per germline, CDR1 MNHEY and CDR2 SVGEGT. The CDR3 runs 16 residues. With V trimmed by 4 bases and J by 6 bases, 9 bases remained unmatched. CDR3 protein: CASSSRAGGPANEQFF. The CDR3 DNA is TGTGCCAGCAGTTCCAGAGCGGGGGGGCCCGCCAATGAGCAGTTCTTC.